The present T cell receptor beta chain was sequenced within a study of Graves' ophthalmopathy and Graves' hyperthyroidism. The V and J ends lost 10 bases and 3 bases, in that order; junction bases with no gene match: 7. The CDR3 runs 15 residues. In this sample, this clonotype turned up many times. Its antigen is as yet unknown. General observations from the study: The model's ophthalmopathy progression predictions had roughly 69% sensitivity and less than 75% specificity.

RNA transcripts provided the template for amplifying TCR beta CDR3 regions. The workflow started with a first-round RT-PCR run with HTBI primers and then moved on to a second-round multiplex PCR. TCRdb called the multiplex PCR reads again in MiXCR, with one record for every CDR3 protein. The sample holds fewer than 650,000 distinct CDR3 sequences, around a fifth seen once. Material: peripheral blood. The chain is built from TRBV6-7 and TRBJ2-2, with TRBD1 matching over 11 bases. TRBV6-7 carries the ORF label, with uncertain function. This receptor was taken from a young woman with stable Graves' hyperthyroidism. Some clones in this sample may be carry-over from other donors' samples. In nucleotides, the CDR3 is TGTGCCACCAGACCGGGACAGGGGGACACCGGGGAGCTGTTTTTT. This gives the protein CATRPGQGDTGELFF.